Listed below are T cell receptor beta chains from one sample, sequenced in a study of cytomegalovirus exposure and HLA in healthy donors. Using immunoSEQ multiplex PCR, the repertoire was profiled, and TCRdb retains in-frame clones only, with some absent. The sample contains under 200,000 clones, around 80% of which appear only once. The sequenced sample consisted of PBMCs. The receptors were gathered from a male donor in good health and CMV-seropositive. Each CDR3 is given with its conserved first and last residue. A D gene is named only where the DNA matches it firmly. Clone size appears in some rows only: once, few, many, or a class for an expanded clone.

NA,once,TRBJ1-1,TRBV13,TGTGCCAGCAGCTTAAATATTGGAGGGCGGACTGAAGCTTTCTTT,CASSLNIGGRTEAFF
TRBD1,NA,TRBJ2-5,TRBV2,TGTGCCAGCAGTGAAAACCCTCTGTGGACAGGGCAAGAGACCCAGTACTTC,CASSENPLWTGQETQYF
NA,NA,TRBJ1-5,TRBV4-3,TGCGCCAGCAGCCAAGATAGGGGTCAGCCCCAGCATTTT,CASSQDRGQPQHF
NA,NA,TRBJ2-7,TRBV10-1,TGCGCCACCGCGTACAGAACCTACGAGCAGTACTTC,CATAYRTYEQYF
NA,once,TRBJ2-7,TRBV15,TGTGCCACCAGCAGGGACTTTAACTACGAGCAGTACTTC,CATSRDFNYEQYF
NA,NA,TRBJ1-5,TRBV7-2,TGTGCCAGCAGCTTGGGCGGGGTGGGGAACAATCAGCCCCAGCATTTT,CASSLGGVGNNQPQHF
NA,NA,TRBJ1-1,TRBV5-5,TGTGCCGCAGGGCTGAATGAAGCTTTCTTT,CAAGLNEAFF
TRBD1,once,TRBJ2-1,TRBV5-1,TGCGCCAGCAGCGTAACAGGGGGCCCCTACAATGAGCAGTTCTTC,CASSVTGGPYNEQFF
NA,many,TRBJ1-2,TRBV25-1,TGTGCCAGCAGTTCCGGGGTTAACTATGGCTACACCTTC,CASSSGVNYGYTF
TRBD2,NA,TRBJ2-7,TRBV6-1,TGTGCCAGCTCCCCCGCGGGGGGACTATCCTACGAGCAGTACTTC,CASSPAGGLSYEQYF
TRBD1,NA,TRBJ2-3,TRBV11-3,TGTGCCAGCAGCTTAGATGCCAGGGGGGATACGCAGTATTTT,CASSLDARGDTQYF
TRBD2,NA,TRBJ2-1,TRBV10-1,TGCGCCAGCAGTGGGAATAGCGGGGGGCAGGAGCAGTTCTTC,CASSGNSGGQEQFF
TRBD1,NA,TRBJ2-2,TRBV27,TGTGCCAGCAGTCGTCGACAGGGTCGCACCGGGGAGCTGTTTTTT,CASSRRQGRTGELFF
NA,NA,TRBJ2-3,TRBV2,TGTGCCAGCAGCATGGGAGGAGCGGAGAGCCCAGATACGCAGTATTTT,CASSMGGAESPDTQYF
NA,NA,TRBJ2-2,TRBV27,TGTGCCAGCAGTTTATTCGCCGGGACGAACACCGGGGAGCTGTTTTTT,CASSLFAGTNTGELFF
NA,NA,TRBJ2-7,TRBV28,TGTGCCAGCAGTTGGGGGGGCGGGGGAGACGAGCAGTACTTC,CASSWGGGGDEQYF
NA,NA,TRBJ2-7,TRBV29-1,TGCAGCGCCAAATCCCGGGGGGCGGCCTACGAGCAGTACTTC,CSAKSRGAAYEQYF
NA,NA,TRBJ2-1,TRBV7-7,TGTGCCAGCAGCGTTAAGGACGGGAGCTCCTACAATGAGCAGTTCTTC,CASSVKDGSSYNEQFF
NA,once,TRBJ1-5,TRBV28,TGTGCCAGCAGCCCCTACAGGAATCAGCCCCAGCATTTT,CASSPYRNQPQHF
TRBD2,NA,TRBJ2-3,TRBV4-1,TGCGCCAGCAGCGTACCAGGGACTAGAAAAGATACGCAGTATTTT,CASSVPGTRKDTQYF
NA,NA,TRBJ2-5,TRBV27,TGTGCCAGCAGTTTATCTAGCCCAGGGGCTCTGAAAGAGACCCAGTACTTC,CASSLSSPGALKETQYF
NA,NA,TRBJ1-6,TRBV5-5,TGTGCCAGCAGCCGTAGTGACAGCGCAATCGCCTCACCCCTCCACTTT,CASSRSDSAIASPLHF